This T cell receptor beta chain was identified in a study of T-cell reconstitution after alpha-beta-depleted transplantation in children. Whole-study results and caveats: Surviving recipient T cells and thymic progenitors underlay high day-60 TCRbeta diversity in some patients. T-cell numbers and diversity, one year after transplant, stemmed largely from T cells that were newly produced. It was reported that alpha-beta T cells came from several hundred expanded graft clones (about two months after transplant).

Unique molecular identifiers were used to barcode this TCRbeta library. One entry per CDR3 protein results from TCRdb running MiXCR on the PCR reads. The profile shows around 270,000 distinct CDR3 sequences, about 9.5% of them singletons. About this clonotype: The antigen remains undetermined.

J gave up 2 bases and V 6 bases, and 14 bases lay outside the gene matches. The V gene's germline CDR1 is SGHNT and CDR2 YYREEE (reference sequence). The CDR3 runs 18 residues. This TCR derives from a boy younger than two with acute myeloid leukemia, due to receive a stem cell transplant. The rearrangement uses TRBV5-4 and TRBJ2-1; 10 bases line up with TRBD2. Sequenced material: PBMCs, taken before TCRalphabeta/CD19-depleted stem cell transplant. The CDR3 DNA reads as TGTGCCAGCAACCGACAGGGGTCCGGGACTAGCGCCTACAATGAGCAGTTCTTC. It yields the protein CASNRQGSGTSAYNEQFF.